The TCR beta chain under discussion was sequenced for a study of shared clonotypes between healthy human individuals. The CDR3 sequence is 17 residues long. V dropped 4 bases and J dropped 12; count of bases not matched to a gene: 17. Germline loops: CDR1 MGHRA, CDR2 YSYEKL. Sequenced by immunoSEQ multiplex PCR; TCRdb stores in-frame clones only, minus some. The data show hundreds of thousands of clones, about three quarters seen once. This clone was detected only once. The chain recombines TRBV4-1 with TRBJ2-2; TRBD2 agrees at 10 bases. The clonotype was recovered from a woman under 40 in good health. The sample was memory CD4+ T cells sorted from blood. The subset: CD45RA-negative fraction. CDR3 DNA sequence: TGCGCCAGCAGCCGAGGACTAGCGGAGACCAAGGGGCGTCAGCTGTTTTTT. This codes for CASSRGLAETKGRQLFF.